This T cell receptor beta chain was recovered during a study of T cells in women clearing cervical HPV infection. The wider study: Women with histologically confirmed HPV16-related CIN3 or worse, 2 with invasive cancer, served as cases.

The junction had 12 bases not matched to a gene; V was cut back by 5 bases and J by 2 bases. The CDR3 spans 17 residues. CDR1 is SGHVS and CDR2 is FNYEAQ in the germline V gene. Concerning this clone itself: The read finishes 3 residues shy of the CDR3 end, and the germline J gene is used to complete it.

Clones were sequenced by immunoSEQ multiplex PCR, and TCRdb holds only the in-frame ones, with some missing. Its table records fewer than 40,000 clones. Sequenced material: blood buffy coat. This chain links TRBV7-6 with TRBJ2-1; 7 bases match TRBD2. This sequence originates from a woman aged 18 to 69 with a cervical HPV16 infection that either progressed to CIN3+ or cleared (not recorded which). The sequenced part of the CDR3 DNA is TGTGCCAGCAGCCCCCGAGCCGCGGGGGAGACCTACAATGAG. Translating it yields CASSPRAAGETYNE. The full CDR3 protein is CASSPRAAGETYNEQFF.